One sample yielded the 30 T cell receptor beta chains listed below, sequenced in a study of STAT5B mutations in CD4+ large granular lymphocyte leukemia. Some clones are missing from TCRdb's copy, which holds only in-frame ones; the method was immunoSEQ multiplex PCR. The sample includes around 48,000 clones, less than 85% of them seen just once. Sequenced: CD4+ T cells from blood buffy coats. The receptors were gathered from a human donor in good health.

The chain carries TRBV7-9 and TRBJ1-2; D may be TRBD1 (5 bases). There are 14 residues in the CDR3. The V end lost 5 bases, the J end lost 7 bases, and 17 bases lay between the germline ends. Germline CDR1 and CDR2: SEHNR and FQNEAQ (reference sequence). CDR3 region: CASSLGASEGGYTF. The DNA for the CDR3 is TGTGCCAGCAGCCTCGGGGCCTCCGAGGGTGGCTACACCTTC.

V usage is TRBV11-3 and J usage is TRBJ2-2; D is undetermined. Germline V CDR1 and CDR2: SGHNT, YENEEA. The CDR3 consists of 15 residues. Trimming cost V 2 bases and J 0 bases, with 7 bases left between them. For the CDR3, the DNA is TGTGCCAGCAGCTTAACTGCTTCGAACACCGGGGAGCTGTTTTTT. Translation: CASSLTASNTGELFF.

This rearrangement joins TRBV19 to TRBJ2-1; 11 bases are shared with TRBD2. V lost 5 bases to trimming and J lost 7 bases; unmatched junction nucleotides: 10. CDR1 LNHDA and CDR2 SQIVND come from the germline V gene (reference sequence). The CDR3 is 16 amino acids. CDR3 sequence (DNA): TGTGCCAGTAGTCCCGACTTTAGCGGGGGGGGAAATGAGCAGTTCTTC. This sequence encodes CASSPDFSGGGNEQFF.

The chain uses TRBV7-2 and TRBJ1-6; D call uncertain. The CDR3 consists of 14 residues. Trimming shortened V by 5 bases and J by 6 bases, and 11 bases separated the two germline ends. Germline V gene data show CDR1 as SGHTA and CDR2 as FQGNSA. The CDR3 here is CASSPRQTNSPLHF. For the CDR3, the DNA is TGTGCCAGCAGCCCGCGGCAAACTAATTCACCCCTCCACTTT. The full variable domain, in which reference TRBV7-2 and TRBJ1-6 provide the parts outside the CDR3, is GAGVSQSPSNKVTEKGKDVELRCDPISGHTALYWYRQSLGQGLEFLIYFQGNSAPDKSGLPSDRFSAERTGGSVSTLTIQRTQQEDSAVYLCASSPRQTNSPLHFGNGTRLTVT.

This sequence joins TRBV18 and TRBJ2-2; 8 bases match TRBD1. This CDR3 is 19 amino acids long. J gave up 0 bases and V 1 base, and 10 bases lay outside the gene matches. CDR1 and CDR2 from the germline V gene are KGHSH and LQKENI. CDR3 residues: CASSPLATWTGTNTGELFF. CDR3 bases: TGTGCCAGCTCACCACTCGCTACTTGGACAGGGACGAACACCGGGGAGCTGTTTTTT.

The chain joins TRBV29-1 to TRBJ2-5; possibly TRBD2 for D (5 bases). V lost 2 bases, J lost 5 bases, and 9 bases lay in between. The germline CDR1 and CDR2 sequences are SQVTM and ANQGSEA. This CDR3 region has 12 residues. The chain's CDR3 is CSVEREGETQYF. CDR3 DNA: TGCAGCGTTGAACGAGAGGGTGAGACCCAGTACTTC.

The chain carries TRBV6-5 and TRBJ1-6, with D unclear. This CDR3 contains 15 residues. CDR1 is MNHEY and CDR2 is SVGAGI in the germline V gene. V lost 2 bases, J lost 6 bases, and 11 bases lay in between. The CDR3 bases are TGTGCCAGCAGTTACGGCAGCCCGCCTAATTCACCCCTCCACTTT. It encodes CASSYGSPPNSPLHF.

The chain employs TRBV19 and TRBJ2-6; no reliable D call. The CDR3 extends over 19 amino acids. Trimming removed 0 bases from V and 0 bases from J, with 15 bases in between. Per the germline V gene, CDR1 is LNHDA and CDR2 is SQIVND (reference sequence). The CDR3 spells CASSIDPPNFVSGANVLTF. Written as DNA, the CDR3 is TGTGCCAGTAGTATAGATCCCCCTAACTTTGTCTCTGGGGCCAACGTCCTGACTTTC.

The J gene is TRBJ1-5, the V gene TRBV7-2; TRBD1 might be the D (6 bases). CDR3 length: 13 residues. V lost 5 bases and J 11 bases, leaving 16 bases between the germline ends. Germline loops: CDR1 SGHTA, CDR2 FQGNSA. CDR3 protein: CASSQGGGRAQHF. In DNA form, the CDR3 reads TGTGCCAGCAGCCAGGGAGGGGGACGAGCCCAGCATTTT.

This clone was seen just once. The genes are TRBV6-5 and TRBJ1-6, with a weak D call TRBD1 (5 bases). The CDR3 runs 15 residues. The V gene's germline CDR1 is MNHEY and CDR2 SVGAGI. V was trimmed by 2 bases and J by 7 bases, leaving 12 bases between them. The CDR3 DNA follows: TGTGCCAGCAGTTACGGGGAACAGGCAAATTCACCCCTCCACTTT. Its protein is CASSYGEQANSPLHF.

The chain is built from TRBV9 and TRBJ2-3; TRBD2 matches at 11 bases. Per the germline V gene, CDR1 is SGDLS and CDR2 is YYNGEE. This CDR3 comprises 16 residues. J lost 3 bases, V lost 2 bases, and 5 bases had no gene match. The CDR3 bases are TGTGCCAGCAGCGTGGACCTAGCGGGGGGAACAGATACGCAGTATTTT. Amino acids: CASSVDLAGGTDTQYF.

The V and J genes are TRBV30 and TRBJ1-5; D is possibly TRBD1 (6 bases). The CDR3 covers 13 residues. The germline V gene encodes CDR1 GTSNPN and CDR2 SVGIG (reference sequence). V gave up 5 bases and J gave up 6 bases, with 14 bases separating them. Written as DNA, the CDR3 is TGTGCCTGGTCACAGGGTGGGGGTCAGCCCCAGCATTTT. Translation: CAWSQGGGQPQHF. Drawing the rest from reference TRBV30 and TRBJ1-5, the complete variable domain is SQTIHQWPATLVQPVGSPLSLECTVEGTSNPNLYWYRQAAGRGLQLLFYSVGIGQISSEVPQNLSASRPQDRQFILSSKKLLLSDSGFYLCAWSQGGGQPQHFGDGTRLSIL.

The J gene is TRBJ2-1, the V gene TRBV19; perhaps TRBD1 as D (6 bases). Trimming removed 0 bases at V and 6 bases at J, with 12 bases between. The CDR3 has 15 amino acids. Germline V gene lookup returns CDR1 LNHDA and CDR2 SQIVND (reference sequence). The CDR3 DNA follows: TGTGCCAGTAGTATAGACAGGGGAAGGCCCAATGAGCAGTTCTTC. This gives the protein CASSIDRGRPNEQFF.

This clone was seen a single time. The CDR3 loop reads CASNGYSNSNQPQHF. DNA of the CDR3: TGTGCCAGCAACGGATACAGCAATAGCAATCAGCCCCAGCATTTT. The chain has TRBV2 and TRBJ1-5; D ambiguous. The CDR3 sequence is 15 residues long. V was shortened by 7 bases and J by 0 bases, with 13 bases between the two germline ends. Germline V gives CDR1 SNHLY, CDR2 FYNNEI. Drawing the rest from reference TRBV2 and TRBJ1-5, the complete variable domain is EPEVTQTPSHQVTQMGQEVILRCVPISNHLYFYWYRQILGQKVEFLVSFYNNEISEKSEIFDDQFSVERPDGSNFTLKIRSTKLEDSAMYFCASNGYSNSNQPQHFGDGTRLSIL.

In this sample, this clone turned up a few times. The chain has TRBV4-2 and TRBJ1-5, with a tentative D call TRBD1 (5 bases). Germline values: CDR1 LGHNA, CDR2 YNFKEQ. The V end was cut by 6 bases, the J end by 5 bases, with 8 bases between. The length of the CDR3 is 12 residues. The CDR3 reads CASRGRDQPQHF. The CDR3 region has the DNA TGTGCCAGCAGAGGCAGGGATCAGCCCCAGCATTTT.

This clone was seen only a few times. The gene calls are TRBV18 and TRBJ1-5, with D unclear. V was pared by 3 bases and J by 5 bases, with 8 bases between. The CDR3 sequence is 13 residues long. Germline CDR1 and CDR2: KGHSH and LQKENI. The CDR3 here is CASSPADYQPQHF. For the CDR3, the DNA is TGTGCCAGCTCACCGGCAGACTATCAGCCCCAGCATTTT.

Details on this clone: The junction differs from germline at one of its ends, possibly a read error. The rearrangement links TRBV7-7 to TRBJ1-6, with 8 bases matching TRBD1. CDR3 length: 15 amino acids. The V gene's germline CDR1 is SSHAT and CDR2 FNYEAQ (reference sequence). The CDR3 loop reads CASSPSTGTGSPLHF. The CDR3 DNA reads TGTGCTAGCAGCCCATCGACAGGGACAGGCTCACCCCTCCACTTT.

This sequence joins TRBV7-9 and TRBJ2-5, with 8 bases fitting TRBD2. This CDR3 spans 16 amino acids. Trimming took 0 bases from V and 5 from J; bases not matched to a gene: 8. The germline V gene encodes CDR1 SEHNR and CDR2 FQNEAQ (reference sequence). The CDR3 DNA is TGTGCCAGCAGCTTAGCGCCGGGACTAGGTGGGGAGACCCAGTACTTC. Translating gives CASSLAPGLGGETQYF.

The chain has TRBV7-2 and TRBJ2-2, with a tentative D call TRBD1 (5 bases). Trimming pared 1 base from V and 0 bases from J, leaving 9 bases between. The CDR3 has 16 amino acids. CDR1 SGHTA and CDR2 FQGNSA come from the germline V gene. CDR3 region: CASSLGGHANTGELFF. The CDR3 nucleotides are TGTGCCAGCAGCTTAGGGGGCCACGCGAACACCGGGGAGCTGTTTTTT. Variable domain in full (rest from reference TRBV7-2 and TRBJ2-2): GAGVSQSPSNKVTEKGKDVELRCDPISGHTALYWYRQSLGQGLEFLIYFQGNSAPDKSGLPSDRFSAERTGGSVSTLTIQRTQQEDSAVYLCASSLGGHANTGELFFGEGSRLTVL.

The rearrangement uses TRBV10-3 and TRBJ2-2; no clear D gene. This CDR3 is built from 18 residues. The V end was cut by 4 bases, the J end by 1 base, with 19 bases between. CDR1 ENHRY and CDR2 SYGVKD come from the germline V gene. CDR3: CAISAPPGAGKNTGELFF. The CDR3 nucleotides are TGTGCCATCAGTGCCCCCCCAGGAGCAGGAAAGAACACCGGGGAGCTGTTTTTT.

This rearrangement joins TRBV5-1 to TRBJ2-7; 7 bases align to TRBD1. CDR1 SGHRS and CDR2 YFSETQ come from the germline V gene. The CDR3 has 14 residues. V lost 5 bases and J lost 0; bases outside the gene matches: 5. CDR3 in amino acids: CASRRGQDSYEQYF. CDR3 DNA sequence: TGCGCCAGCAGAAGAGGACAGGACTCCTACGAGCAGTACTTC.

This clone showed up just a few times. The rearrangement uses TRBV5-4 and TRBJ1-6; D gene ambiguous. Trimming pared 0 bases from V and 6 bases from J, leaving 7 bases between. The CDR3 covers 14 residues. In germline, CDR1 is SGHNT, CDR2 YYREEE (reference sequence). As DNA, the CDR3 is TGTGCCAGCAGCTTGGAACAGTCTAATTCACCCCTCCACTTT. Translation: CASSLEQSNSPLHF.

This clone showed up just a few times. This sequence joins TRBV28 and TRBJ1-5, with D perhaps TRBD1 (5 bases). The CDR3 sequence is 15 residues long. From germline, CDR1 is MDHEN and CDR2 SYDVKM. V was clipped by 7 bases and J by 4 bases, with 17 bases between them. The CDR3 DNA sequence: TGTGCCAGCAAAAAAGACAGCGCCAATAATCAGCCCCAGCATTTT. It yields the protein CASKKDSANNQPQHF.

V gene TRBV19 combines with J gene TRBJ2-7; D not resolved. Germline CDR1 reads LNHDA; CDR2 reads SQIVND (reference sequence). The CDR3 sequence is 13 residues long. Trimming stripped 1 base from V and 3 bases from J, with 7 bases between. CDR3 residues: CASSIALFYEQYF. The CDR3 DNA is TGTGCCAGTAGTATAGCCTTGTTCTACGAGCAGTACTTC.

J is TRBJ2-3 and V is TRBV5-1; D unresolved. V was trimmed by 3 bases and J by 4 bases, leaving 12 bases between them. Germline CDR1 is SGHRS and CDR2 is YFSETQ. The CDR3 sequence is 14 residues long. The CDR3 loop reads CASSSWAGADTQYF. The CDR3 region has the DNA TGCGCCAGCAGCTCGTGGGCTGGGGCAGATACGCAGTATTTT.

In this sample, this clone turned up a few times. The chain is built from TRBV10-3 and TRBJ1-6, with TRBD1 matching 10 bases. Germline loops: CDR1 ENHRY, CDR2 SYGVKD. The CDR3 covers 15 residues. The J segment lost 8 bases and the V segment lost 3 bases, leaving 4 bases of the junction unmatched. The CDR3 is CAISDKGQGHSPLHF. The CDR3 bases are TGTGCCATCAGTGACAAGGGACAGGGGCATTCACCCCTCCACTTT.

V gene TRBV6-5 combines with J gene TRBJ2-7; 10 positions agree with TRBD2. There are 15 residues in the CDR3. V trimming: 5 bases; J trimming: 2 bases; junction bases outside the gene matches: 6. Per the germline V gene, CDR1 is MNHEY and CDR2 is SVGAGI. Here the CDR3 DNA reads TGTGCCAGCAGTCCTAGCGGGGGCCTTCCCTACGAGCAGTACGTC. Translation gives CASSPSGGLPYEQYV.

The V and J genes are TRBV5-4 and TRBJ1-3, with TRBD1 as a possible D gene (5 bases). Germline loops: CDR1 SGHNT, CDR2 YYREEE (reference sequence). CDR3 size: 16 residues. V was pared by 0 bases and J by 4 bases, with 14 bases between. DNA for the CDR3: TGTGCCAGCAGCTTGGGGGTAGGAGGGGACGGAAACACCATATATTTT. Its translation: CASSLGVGGDGNTIYF.

This clone was detected only once. The genes are TRBV28 and TRBJ2-2; possibly TRBD1 for D (5 bases). The CDR3 is made up of 14 amino acids. Trimming pared 2 bases from V and 1 base from J, leaving 5 bases between. Germline V lookup: CDR1 MDHEN, CDR2 SYDVKM. The CDR3 protein is CASSLGQNTGELFF. The CDR3 nucleotides read TGTGCCAGCAGTTTAGGACAGAACACCGGGGAGCTGTTTTTT.

The gene calls are TRBV25-1 and TRBJ2-1, with 7 bases identical to TRBD2. Germline loops: CDR1 MGHDK, CDR2 SYGVNS. The CDR3 extends over 13 amino acids. The V and J ends lost 3 bases and 8 bases, in that order; junction bases with no gene match: 4. The chain's CDR3 is CASSEGGVHEQFF. CDR3 in DNA: TGTGCCAGCAGTGAGGGGGGGGTGCATGAGCAGTTCTTC. The full variable domain, in which reference TRBV25-1 and TRBJ2-1 provide the parts outside the CDR3, is EADIYQTPRYLVIGTGKKITLECSQTMGHDKMYWYQQDPGMELHLIHYSYGVNSTEKGDLSSESTVSRIRTEHFPLTLESARPSHTSQYLCASSEGGVHEQFFGPGTRLTVL.